The clone carrying this T cell receptor (beta chain) was counted at least ten times. Its antigen is still unknown. This CDR3 has 12 amino acids. CDR1 is SGHRS and CDR2 is YFSETQ in the germline V gene. V lost 0 bases to trimming and J lost 6 bases, with 3 bases between them. A TCRbeta library incorporating unique molecular identifiers was prepared. TCRdb passed the PCR reads through MiXCR, listing each CDR3 protein once. The sample contains around 800,000 distinct CDR3 sequences, 15% to 20% of which appear only once. This sample was taken from a study of T-cell reconstitution after alpha-beta-depleted transplantation in children. Study-wide findings and caveats: Several hundred graft clones that had expanded were reportedly the source of alpha-beta T cells about two months after transplant.

J is TRBJ2-2 and V is TRBV5-1, with D hard to call. The input for sequencing was PBMCs, mostly from graft donor cells, taken 360 days after TCRalphabeta/CD19-depleted stem cell transplant. The TCR sequence derives from a male patient between 5 and 17 years old who had a stem cell transplant for acute lymphoblastic leukemia, so the T cells may come from the graft donor. The CDR3 bases are TGCGCCAGCAGCTTGGAGGCCGGGGAGCTGTTTTTT. Amino acid sequence: CASSLEAGELFF. The variable domain in full, completed from reference TRBV5-1 and TRBJ2-2, reads KAGVTQTPRYLIKTRGQQVTLSCSPISGHRSVSWYQQTPGQGLQFLFEYFSETQRNKGNFPGRFSGRQFSNSRSEMNVSTLELGDSALYLCASSLEAGELFFGEGSRLTVL.